These 10 T cell receptor beta chains originate from one sample sequenced in a study of blood T cell repertoires in COVID-19. Data came from immunoSEQ multiplex PCR; TCRdb stores just in-frame clones and leaves some out. This sample yields over 50,000 clones, of which around 77% are seen a single time; about 20% belongs to the top ten. Sequenced input: peripheral blood. These receptors were taken from an older man with active or convalescent COVID-19.

This chain joins TRBV5-1 and TRBJ1-3; D remains ambiguous. The CDR3 totals 14 residues. V was trimmed by 4 bases and J by 0 bases, leaving 8 bases between them. Germline V gene data show CDR1 as SGHRS and CDR2 as YFSETQ. The CDR3 DNA sequence: TGCGCCAGCAGCGAAGTGAGCTCTGGAAACACCATATATTTT. It is translated as CASSEVSSGNTIYF.

The chain employs TRBV4-1 and TRBJ2-7, with 8 bases aligning to TRBD1. Trimming cost V 1 base and J 4 bases; bases outside gene matches: 12. CDR1 MGHRA and CDR2 YSYEKL come from the germline V gene. This CDR3 is built from 17 residues. The CDR3 sequence is CASSQGSVGQGTYEQYF. The CDR3 DNA is TGCGCCAGCAGCCAAGGAAGTGTTGGACAGGGTACTTACGAGCAGTACTTC.

This clone was observed a few times. V gene TRBV19 combines with J gene TRBJ2-1; TRBD2 matches at 11 bases. Germline loops: CDR1 LNHDA, CDR2 SQIVND (reference sequence). J lost 8 bases, V lost 2 bases, and 5 bases had no gene match. The CDR3 is made up of 15 amino acids. The CDR3 reads CASSIYSGGAHEQFF. The CDR3 DNA is TGTGCCAGTAGTATATATAGCGGGGGGGCCCATGAGCAGTTCTTC.

The chain joins TRBV10-1 to TRBJ1-5, with D tentatively TRBD1 (5 bases). Germline lookup yields CDR1 WNHNN and CDR2 SYGVQD (reference sequence). This CDR3 contains 18 residues. V lost 0 bases, J lost 0 bases, and 15 bases lay in between. The CDR3 here is CASSESSGGGTSNQPQHF. The CDR3, as DNA: TGCGCCAGCAGTGAGTCGAGTGGTGGGGGGACTAGCAATCAGCCCCAGCATTTT.

The chain joins TRBV7-2 to TRBJ1-1; tentatively, D is TRBD1 (6 bases). The CDR3 is made up of 16 amino acids. Looked up from germline, CDR1 is SGHTA and CDR2 is FQGNSA. V was trimmed by 5 bases and J by 4 bases, leaving 20 bases between them. CDR3 loop: CASSPNLGGKGTEAFF. DNA of the CDR3: TGTGCCAGCAGCCCTAATTTAGGGGGTAAGGGCACTGAAGCTTTCTTT. Full variable domain (remainder filled in from reference TRBV7-2 and TRBJ1-1): GAGVSQSPSNKVTEKGKDVELRCDPISGHTALYWYRQSLGQGLEFLIYFQGNSAPDKSGLPSDRFSAERTGGSVSTLTIQRTQQEDSAVYLCASSPNLGGKGTEAFFGQGTRLTVV.

This clone was found a few times. The chain joins TRBV7-9 to TRBJ2-1; the D gene is possibly TRBD2 (5 bases). Trimming left V 0 bases short and J 0 bases short, with 12 bases between. The CDR3 totals 17 residues. Germline lookup yields CDR1 SEHNR and CDR2 FQNEAQ (reference sequence). The CDR3 sequence: CASSLAMTGSSYNEQFF. Here the CDR3 DNA reads TGTGCCAGCAGCTTAGCGATGACGGGAAGCTCCTACAATGAGCAGTTCTTC.

The chain couples TRBV6-6 to TRBJ2-5; the match to TRBD2 covers 13 bases. Germline V CDR1 and CDR2: MNHNY, SVGAGI (reference sequence). This CDR3 spans 17 amino acids. V was clipped by 5 bases and J by 0 bases; unmatched bases: 6. The CDR3 region has the DNA TGTGCCAGCAGTCGACCGACTAGCGGGGGGCACCAAGAGACCCAGTACTTC. Amino acids: CASSRPTSGGHQETQYF.

The CDR3 DNA reads TGTGCCAGCAGTGAAAGGAGGTTGTGGGTAGAGCAGTTCTTC. Its translation is CASSERRLWVEQFF. The chain has TRBV2 and TRBJ2-1, with D perhaps TRBD2 (5 bases). The V end lost 2 bases, the J end lost 10 bases, and 15 bases lay between the germline ends. This CDR3 region has 14 residues. Looked up from germline, CDR1 is SNHLY and CDR2 is FYNNEI.

The V call is TRBV9, the J call TRBJ2-7; TRBD1 matches 9 bases. The CDR3 has 15 residues. J gave up 6 bases and V 0 bases, and 7 bases lay outside the gene matches. Germline V gene data show CDR1 as SGDLS and CDR2 as YYNGEE. CDR3 amino acids: CASSVGGTGSVEQYF. DNA for the CDR3: TGTGCCAGCAGCGTAGGCGGGACAGGGTCTGTCGAGCAGTACTTC.

The genes are TRBV27 and TRBJ2-7, with 11 bases that match TRBD2. The V segment lost 10 bases and the J segment 6 bases; nucleotides outside the gene matches: 11. The CDR3 loop spans 14 amino acids. Per the germline V gene, CDR1 is MNHEY and CDR2 is SMNVEV (reference sequence). The CDR3 loop reads CATRPELAGVEQYF. The CDR3 bases are TGTGCCACCCGCCCGGAACTAGCGGGAGTCGAGCAGTACTTC.